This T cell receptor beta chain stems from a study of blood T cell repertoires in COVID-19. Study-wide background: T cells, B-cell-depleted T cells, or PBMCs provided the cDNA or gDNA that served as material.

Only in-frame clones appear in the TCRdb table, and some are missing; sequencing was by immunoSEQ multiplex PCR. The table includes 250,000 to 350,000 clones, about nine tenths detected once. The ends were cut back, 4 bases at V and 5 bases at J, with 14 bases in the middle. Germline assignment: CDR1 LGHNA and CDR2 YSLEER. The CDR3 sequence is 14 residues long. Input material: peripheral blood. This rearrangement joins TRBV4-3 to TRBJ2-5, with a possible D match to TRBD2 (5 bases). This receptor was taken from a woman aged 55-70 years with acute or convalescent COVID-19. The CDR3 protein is CASSPRSGFETQYF. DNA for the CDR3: TGCGCCAGCAGCCCTCGTTCGGGATTCGAGACCCAGTACTTC.